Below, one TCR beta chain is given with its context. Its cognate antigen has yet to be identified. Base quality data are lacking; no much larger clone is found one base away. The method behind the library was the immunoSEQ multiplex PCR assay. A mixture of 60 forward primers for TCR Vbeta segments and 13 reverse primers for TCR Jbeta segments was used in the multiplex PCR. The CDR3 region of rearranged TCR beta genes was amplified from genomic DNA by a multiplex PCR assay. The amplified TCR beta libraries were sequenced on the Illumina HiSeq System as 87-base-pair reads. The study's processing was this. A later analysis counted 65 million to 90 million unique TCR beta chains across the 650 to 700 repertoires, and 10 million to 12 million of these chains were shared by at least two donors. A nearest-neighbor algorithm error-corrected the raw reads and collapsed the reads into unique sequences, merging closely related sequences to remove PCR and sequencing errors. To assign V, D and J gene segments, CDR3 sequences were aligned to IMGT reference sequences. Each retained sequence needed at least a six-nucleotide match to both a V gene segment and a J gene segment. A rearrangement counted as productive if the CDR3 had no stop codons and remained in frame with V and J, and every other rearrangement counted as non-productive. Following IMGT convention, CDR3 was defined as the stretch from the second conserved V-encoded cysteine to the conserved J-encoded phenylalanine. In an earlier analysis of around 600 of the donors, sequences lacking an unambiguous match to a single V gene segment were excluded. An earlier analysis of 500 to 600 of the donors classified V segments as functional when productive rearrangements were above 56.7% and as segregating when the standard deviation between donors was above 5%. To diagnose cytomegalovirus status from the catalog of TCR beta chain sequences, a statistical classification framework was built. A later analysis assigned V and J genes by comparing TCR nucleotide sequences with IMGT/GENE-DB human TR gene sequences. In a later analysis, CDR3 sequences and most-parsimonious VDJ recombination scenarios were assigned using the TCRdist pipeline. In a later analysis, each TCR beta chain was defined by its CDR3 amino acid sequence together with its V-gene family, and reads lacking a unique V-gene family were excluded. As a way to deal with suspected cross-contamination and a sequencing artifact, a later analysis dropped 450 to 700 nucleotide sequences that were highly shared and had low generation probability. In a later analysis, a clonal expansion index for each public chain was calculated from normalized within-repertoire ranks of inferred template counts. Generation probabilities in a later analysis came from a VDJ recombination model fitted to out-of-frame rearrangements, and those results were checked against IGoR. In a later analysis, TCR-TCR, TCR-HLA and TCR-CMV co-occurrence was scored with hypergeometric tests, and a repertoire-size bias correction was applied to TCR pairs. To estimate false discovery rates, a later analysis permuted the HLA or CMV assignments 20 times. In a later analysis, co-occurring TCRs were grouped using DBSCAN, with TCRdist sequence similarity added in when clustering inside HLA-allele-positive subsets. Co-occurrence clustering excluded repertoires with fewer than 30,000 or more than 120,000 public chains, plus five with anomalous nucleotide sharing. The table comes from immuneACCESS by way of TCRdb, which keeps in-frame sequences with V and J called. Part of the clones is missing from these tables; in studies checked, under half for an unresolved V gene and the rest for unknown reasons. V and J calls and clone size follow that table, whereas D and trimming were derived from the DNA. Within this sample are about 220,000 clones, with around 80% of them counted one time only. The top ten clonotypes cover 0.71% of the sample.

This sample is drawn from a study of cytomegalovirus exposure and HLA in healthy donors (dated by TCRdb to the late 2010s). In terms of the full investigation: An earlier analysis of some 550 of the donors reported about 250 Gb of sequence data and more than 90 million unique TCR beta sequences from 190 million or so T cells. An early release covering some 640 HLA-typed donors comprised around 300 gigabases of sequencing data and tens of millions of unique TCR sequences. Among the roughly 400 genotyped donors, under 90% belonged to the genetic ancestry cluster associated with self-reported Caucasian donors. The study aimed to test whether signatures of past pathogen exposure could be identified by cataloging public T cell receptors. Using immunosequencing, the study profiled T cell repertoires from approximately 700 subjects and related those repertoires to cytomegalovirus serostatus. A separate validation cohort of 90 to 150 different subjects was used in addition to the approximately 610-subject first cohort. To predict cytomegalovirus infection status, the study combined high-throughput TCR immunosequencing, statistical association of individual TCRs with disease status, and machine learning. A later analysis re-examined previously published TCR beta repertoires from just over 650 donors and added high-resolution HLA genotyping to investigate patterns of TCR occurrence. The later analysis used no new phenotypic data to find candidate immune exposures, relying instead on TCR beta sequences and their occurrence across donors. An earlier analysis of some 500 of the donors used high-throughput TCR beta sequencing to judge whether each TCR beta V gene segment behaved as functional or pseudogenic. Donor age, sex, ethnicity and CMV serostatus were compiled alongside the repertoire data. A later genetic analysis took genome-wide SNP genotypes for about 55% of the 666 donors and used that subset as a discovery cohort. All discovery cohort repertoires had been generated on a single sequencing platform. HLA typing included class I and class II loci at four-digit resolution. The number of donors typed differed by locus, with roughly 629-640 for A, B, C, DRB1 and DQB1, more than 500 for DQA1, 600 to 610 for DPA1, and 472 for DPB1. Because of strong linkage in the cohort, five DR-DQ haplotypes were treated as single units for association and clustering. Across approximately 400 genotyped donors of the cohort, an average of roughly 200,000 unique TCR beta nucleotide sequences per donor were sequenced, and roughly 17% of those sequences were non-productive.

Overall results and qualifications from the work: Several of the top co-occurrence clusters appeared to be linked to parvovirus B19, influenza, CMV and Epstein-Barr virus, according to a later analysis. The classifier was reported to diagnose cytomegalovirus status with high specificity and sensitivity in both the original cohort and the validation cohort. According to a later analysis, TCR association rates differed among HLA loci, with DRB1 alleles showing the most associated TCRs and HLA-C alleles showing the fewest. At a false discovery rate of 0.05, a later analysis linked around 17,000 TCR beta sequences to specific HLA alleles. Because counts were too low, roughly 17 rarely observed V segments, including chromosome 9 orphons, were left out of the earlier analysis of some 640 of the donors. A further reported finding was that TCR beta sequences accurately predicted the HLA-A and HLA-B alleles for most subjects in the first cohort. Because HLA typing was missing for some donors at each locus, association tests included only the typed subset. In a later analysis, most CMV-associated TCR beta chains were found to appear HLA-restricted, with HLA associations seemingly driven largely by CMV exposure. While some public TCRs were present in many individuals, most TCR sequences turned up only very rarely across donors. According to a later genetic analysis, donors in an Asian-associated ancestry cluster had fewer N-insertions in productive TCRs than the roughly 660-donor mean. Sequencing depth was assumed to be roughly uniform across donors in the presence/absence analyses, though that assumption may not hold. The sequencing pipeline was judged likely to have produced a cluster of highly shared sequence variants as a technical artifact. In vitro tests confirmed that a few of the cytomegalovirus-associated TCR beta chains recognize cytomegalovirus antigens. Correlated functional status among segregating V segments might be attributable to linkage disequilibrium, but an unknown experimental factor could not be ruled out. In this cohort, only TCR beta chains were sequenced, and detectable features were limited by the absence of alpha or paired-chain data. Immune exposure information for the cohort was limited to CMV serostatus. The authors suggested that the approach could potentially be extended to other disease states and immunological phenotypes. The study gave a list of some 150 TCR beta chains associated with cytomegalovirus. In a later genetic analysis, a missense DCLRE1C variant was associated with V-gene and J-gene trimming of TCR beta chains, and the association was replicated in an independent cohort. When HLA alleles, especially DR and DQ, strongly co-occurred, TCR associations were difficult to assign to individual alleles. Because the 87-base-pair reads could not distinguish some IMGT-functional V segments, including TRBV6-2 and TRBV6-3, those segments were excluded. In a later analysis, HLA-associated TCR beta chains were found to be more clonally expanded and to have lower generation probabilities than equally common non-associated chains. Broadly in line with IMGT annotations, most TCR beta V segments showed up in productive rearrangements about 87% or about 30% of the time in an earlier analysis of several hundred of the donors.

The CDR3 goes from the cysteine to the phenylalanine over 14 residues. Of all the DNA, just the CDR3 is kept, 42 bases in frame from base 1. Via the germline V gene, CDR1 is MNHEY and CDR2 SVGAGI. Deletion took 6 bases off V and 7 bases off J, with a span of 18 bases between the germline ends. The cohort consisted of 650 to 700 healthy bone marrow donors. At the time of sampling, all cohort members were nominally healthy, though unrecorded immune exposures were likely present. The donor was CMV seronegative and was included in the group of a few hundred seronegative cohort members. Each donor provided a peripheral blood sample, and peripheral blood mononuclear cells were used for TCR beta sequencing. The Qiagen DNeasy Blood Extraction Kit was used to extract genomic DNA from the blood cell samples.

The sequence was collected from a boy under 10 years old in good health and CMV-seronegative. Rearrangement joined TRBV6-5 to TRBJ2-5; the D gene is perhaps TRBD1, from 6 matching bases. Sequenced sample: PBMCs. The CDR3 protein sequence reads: CASSPNRAQVTQYF. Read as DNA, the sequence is TGTGCCAGCAGCCCCAACAGGGCGCAGGTGACCCAGTACTTC.